The clone carrying this T cell receptor beta chain was recorded only once. Its specificity is not known. The CDR3 consists of 16 residues. The germline V gene encodes CDR1 SGHDN and CDR2 FVKESK. The V segment lost 4 bases and the J segment 3 bases; nucleotides outside the gene matches: 8. This specimen belongs to a study of T cell repertoires in cytomegalovirus infection. Study-level results: The cumulative frequency of public TCR beta families distinguished individuals who carried CMV together with the relevant HLA.

TCRdb recomputed calls from the reads with MiXCR, one row per CDR3 protein. The repertoire holds about 220,000 distinct CDR3 sequences, with roughly 34% as singletons. The sequencing used CD8+ T cells from cultured PBMCs, collected from culture after CMV antigen stimulation. V is TRBV14 and J is TRBJ2-3; 9 bases are a match to TRBD2. The sequence was collected from a human donor in good health (CMV status not recorded). Some clones in this sample may be carry-over from other donors' samples. CDR3 amino acids: CASSPFPSGVTDTQYF. The CDR3 DNA follows: TGTGCCAGCAGCCCCTTCCCTAGCGGGGTTACAGATACGCAGTATTTT.